This TCR beta chain appears in the sequencing data of a study of Tregs in tolerant kidney transplant recipients. Study results and caveats: The small number of patients limits these findings pending further validation.

V was clipped by 4 bases and J by 13 bases, with 18 bases between them. Germline loops: CDR1 SGHRS, CDR2 YFSETQ. The CDR3 spans 13 residues. Method: immunoSEQ multiplex PCR; TCRdb's copy keeps in-frame clones and lacks some. The sample has more than 60,000 clones; approximately 83% are singletons. In regard to this clone: The antigen remains undetermined.

Sequencing used Tregs from blood, obtained before the transplant. The V and J genes are TRBV5-1 and TRBJ2-1; D is uncertain. The sequence came from a human donor who received a combined kidney and bone marrow transplant. In DNA, the CDR3 is TGCGCCAGCAGCGCCGGATATTTTGAGCCCCAGTTCTTC. The encoded protein is CASSAGYFEPQFF.